What follows are 5 T cell receptor beta chains derived from one specimen sequenced in a study of cytomegalovirus exposure and HLA in healthy donors. PCR used 60 Vbeta primers and 13 Jbeta primers. Sequencing was performed with immunoSEQ multiplex PCR; in TCRdb, only in-frame clones are kept and a portion is missing. The sample has under 300,000 clones, over 70% seen once. Input material: PBMCs. The receptors here all came from a woman aged 60 to 75 in good health and CMV-seropositive.

The chain combines TRBV4-1 with TRBJ1-5; 8 nucleotides match TRBD1. Trimming at V came to 4 bases and at J to 6 bases, leaving 5 bases not matched to a gene. From germline, CDR1 is MGHRA and CDR2 YSYEKL. This CDR3 comprises 14 residues. The CDR3 is CASSPGQGRQPQHF. In DNA, the CDR3 is TGCGCCAGCAGCCCCGGACAGGGTCGTCAGCCCCAGCATTTT.

This clone turned up a few times. This chain joins TRBV19 and TRBJ2-3; TRBD2 aligns across 9 bases. Trimming removed 1 base from V and 8 bases from J; junction bases left unmatched: 10. Germline assignment: CDR1 LNHDA and CDR2 SQIVND (reference sequence). The CDR3 totals 16 residues. The CDR3 reads CASSIGFSSGDGTQYF. CDR3 sequence (DNA): TGTGCCAGTAGTATAGGGTTCTCTAGCGGGGATGGTACGCAGTATTTT.

The V and J genes are TRBV7-3 and TRBJ2-1; TRBD2 matches 11 bases. The CDR3 has 17 amino acids. The germline gives CDR1 SGHTA, CDR2 FQGTGA. J gave up 6 bases and V 2 bases, and 9 bases lay outside the gene matches. CDR3 DNA: TGTGCCAGCAGCTTACAGCTCCTAGCGGGAGGTGGCAATGAGCAGTTCTTC. It specifies CASSLQLLAGGGNEQFF.

This clone was seen only once. The chain recombines TRBV19 with TRBJ1-5; 8 positions agree with TRBD1. The trim removed 4 bases at V and 4 bases at J, leaving 3 bases unmatched. The CDR3 spans 14 residues. The germline V gene encodes CDR1 LNHDA and CDR2 SQIVND (reference sequence). CDR3 amino acids: CASSKDRGNQPQHF. In nucleotides, the CDR3 is TGTGCCAGTAGTAAAGACAGGGGAAATCAGCCCCAGCATTTT.

The rearrangement uses TRBV14 and TRBJ2-5, with a tentative D call TRBD1 (6 bases). The CDR3 totals 16 residues. Trimming pared 3 bases from V and 2 bases from J, leaving 16 bases between. Germline CDR1 reads SGHDN; CDR2 reads FVKESK. Written as DNA, the CDR3 is TGTGCCAGCAGCCAGCTTACAGGGACCCCTCAAGAGACCCAGTACTTC. Protein product: CASSQLTGTPQETQYF. Complete variable domain (other parts from reference TRBV14 and TRBJ2-5): EAGVTQFPSHSVIEKGQTVTLRCDPISGHDNLYWYRRVMGKEIKFLLHFVKESKQDESGMPNNRFLAERTGGTYSTLKVQPAELEDSGVYFCASSQLTGTPQETQYFGPGTRLLVL.